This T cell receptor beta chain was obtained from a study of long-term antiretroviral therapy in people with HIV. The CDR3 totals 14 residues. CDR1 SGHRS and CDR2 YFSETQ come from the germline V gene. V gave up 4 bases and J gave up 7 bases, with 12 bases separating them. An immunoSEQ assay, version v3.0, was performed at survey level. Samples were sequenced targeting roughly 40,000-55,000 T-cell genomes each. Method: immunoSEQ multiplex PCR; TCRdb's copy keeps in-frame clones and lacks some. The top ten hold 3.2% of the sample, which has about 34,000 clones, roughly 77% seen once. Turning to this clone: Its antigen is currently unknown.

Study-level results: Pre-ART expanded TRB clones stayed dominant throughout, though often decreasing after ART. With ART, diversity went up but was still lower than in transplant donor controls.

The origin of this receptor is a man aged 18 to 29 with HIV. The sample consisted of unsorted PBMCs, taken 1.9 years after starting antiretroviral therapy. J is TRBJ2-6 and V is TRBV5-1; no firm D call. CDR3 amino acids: CASSHTRGANVLTF. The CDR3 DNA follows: TGCGCCAGCAGCCATACCCGTGGTGCCAACGTCCTGACTTTC.